This T cell receptor beta chain was documented in a study of blood T cell repertoires in COVID-19. Sequenced by immunoSEQ multiplex PCR; TCRdb stores in-frame clones only, minus some. The sample yields under 350,000 clones, roughly 85% seen once. This CDR3 is 15 amino acids long. V lost 3 bases, J lost 6 bases, and 18 bases lay in between. Germline lookup yields CDR1 LNHDA and CDR2 SQIVND (reference sequence). Input material: peripheral blood. The receptor's source is a woman in her 70s with acute or convalescent COVID-19. This chain uses TRBV19 with TRBJ2-7; D perhaps matches TRBD1 (7 bases). CDR3 protein: CASSMRQGGYGEQYF. The CDR3 DNA follows: TGTGCCAGTAGTATGCGGCAGGGGGGTTATGGCGAGCAGTACTTC.